The 25 T cell receptor beta chains below all came from one sample that was sequenced in a study of cytomegalovirus exposure and HLA in healthy donors. Primers: 60 Vbeta forward and 13 Jbeta reverse. Produced via immunoSEQ multiplex PCR; TCRdb's table is partial and in-frame only. The table shows some 240,000 clones, with 78% occurring only once. The sequencing sample was made of PBMCs. Source of these receptors: a male donor in good health and CMV-seronegative.

This clone was detected only a few times. The CDR3 nucleotides are TGTGCCAGCAGTCCTAGCGCGGGAGGTCCCTACGAGCAGTACTTC. It yields the protein CASSPSAGGPYEQYF. This chain joins TRBV4-2 and TRBJ2-7, with 8 bases matching TRBD2. The CDR3 covers 15 residues. Germline CDR1 and CDR2: LGHNA and YNFKEQ. V dropped 6 bases and J dropped 2; count of bases not matched to a gene: 9.

This chain uses TRBV5-1 with TRBJ1-1; perhaps TRBD1 as D (5 bases). Germline loops: CDR1 SGHRS, CDR2 YFSETQ. With 2 bases removed from V and 5 bases from J, the gap between germline ends came to 10 bases. The CDR3 spans 13 residues. This chain's CDR3 is CASSFSRGTEAFF. The CDR3 bases are TGCGCCAGCAGCTTTAGTAGGGGTACTGAAGCTTTCTTT.

V gene TRBV25-1 combines with J gene TRBJ1-1; no clear D gene. Germline CDR1 MGHDK, CDR2 SYGVNS. This CDR3 spans 15 amino acids. With 1 base removed from V and 0 bases from J, the gap between germline ends came to 9 bases. DNA of the CDR3: TGTGCCAGCAGTGAATGGGAGAACCTGAACACTGAAGCTTTCTTT. It is translated as CASSEWENLNTEAFF.

The chain uses TRBV27 and TRBJ2-1, with D possibly matching TRBD2 (6 bases). V was clipped by 3 bases and J by 9 bases, with 18 bases between them. CDR3 length equals 15 residues. Looked up from germline, CDR1 is MNHEY and CDR2 is SMNVEV (reference sequence). CDR3 bases: TGTGCCAGCAGTTTCTTGGTAGCGCGGGGCAGTGAGCAGTTCTTC. Amino acids: CASSFLVARGSEQFF.

The V and J genes are TRBV13 and TRBJ2-3, with a possible D match to TRBD1 (5 bases). Trimming shortened V by 5 bases and J by 0 bases, and 9 bases separated the two germline ends. The CDR3 spans 14 residues. Germline loops: CDR1 PRHDT, CDR2 FYEKMQ (reference sequence). This CDR3 reads CASSIRTSTDTQYF. The CDR3 region has the DNA TGTGCCAGCAGCATCCGGACAAGCACAGATACGCAGTATTTT.

The chain uses TRBV27 and TRBJ2-3, with 7 bases lining up with TRBD1. CDR3 size: 14 residues. The junction had 8 bases not matched to a gene; V was cut back by 8 bases and J by 3 bases. Germline V gene data show CDR1 as MNHEY and CDR2 as SMNVEV (reference sequence). The CDR3 DNA reads as TGTGCCAGCCGTTACAGGGGCCGTACAGATACGCAGTATTTT. Translation gives CASRYRGRTDTQYF.

V usage is TRBV5-1 and J usage is TRBJ1-1; possibly TRBD1 for D (6 bases). The germline CDR1 and CDR2 sequences are SGHRS and YFSETQ. Trimming removed 0 bases at V and 11 bases at J, with 20 bases between. The CDR3 runs 15 residues. CDR3: CASSLEGGPQSGAFF. DNA of the CDR3: TGCGCCAGCAGCTTGGAGGGGGGGCCTCAAAGTGGTGCTTTCTTT. The complete variable domain, with remaining parts taken from reference TRBV5-1 and TRBJ1-1, reads KAGVTQTPRYLIKTRGQQVTLSCSPISGHRSVSWYQQTPGQGLQFLFEYFSETQRNKGNFPGRFSGRQFSNSRSEMNVSTLELGDSALYLCASSLEGGPQSGAFFGQGTRLTVV.

The chain employs TRBV5-1 and TRBJ1-1; D not resolved. Per the germline V gene, CDR1 is SGHRS and CDR2 is YFSETQ. With 0 bases removed from V and 0 bases from J, the gap between germline ends came to 12 bases. The CDR3 loop spans 16 amino acids. CDR3 region: CASSLALGRLNTEAFF. The CDR3 DNA reads TGCGCCAGCAGCTTGGCCTTGGGCAGGCTGAACACTGAAGCTTTCTTT.

A few counts support this clone. The rearrangement joins TRBV11-2 to TRBJ2-1; tentatively, D is TRBD1 (6 bases). The CDR3 totals 14 residues. Germline CDR1 is SGHAT and CDR2 is FQNNGV. V gave up 5 bases and J gave up 3 bases, with 11 bases separating them. The CDR3 is CASSRLDSYNEQFF. The CDR3 DNA reads as TGTGCCAGCAGCCGCTTGGACAGCTACAATGAGCAGTTCTTC.

This clone was detected a few times. CDR3 sequence: CAGQGGGGYTF. In nucleotides, the CDR3 is TGTGCCGGCCAAGGGGGGGGTGGCTACACCTTC. This chain connects TRBV28 to TRBJ1-2, with D perhaps TRBD1 (6 bases). V gave up 11 bases and J gave up 7 bases, with 14 bases separating them. CDR1 MDHEN and CDR2 SYDVKM come from the germline V gene. The length of the CDR3 is 11 residues.

This chain connects TRBV27 to TRBJ2-7; 7 bases are shared with TRBD2. This CDR3 comprises 16 residues. The V gene end was trimmed by 5 bases and the J gene end by 3 bases; junction bases not matched to a gene: 13. Per the germline V gene, CDR1 is MNHEY and CDR2 is SMNVEV (reference sequence). Here the CDR3 reads CASSLGIRDYLYEQYF. The CDR3 DNA sequence: TGTGCCAGCAGTCTAGGAATCCGGGACTACCTCTACGAGCAGTACTTC.

The J gene is TRBJ1-6, the V gene TRBV30, with D unclear. The CDR3 totals 14 residues. From germline, CDR1 is GTSNPN and CDR2 SVGIG (reference sequence). Trimming pared 2 bases from V and 11 bases from J, leaving 16 bases between. The CDR3 here is CAWSPPFSPTPLHF. The CDR3 DNA is TGTGCCTGGAGTCCCCCGTTTAGTCCGACACCCCTCCACTTT.

V usage is TRBV4-1 and J usage is TRBJ2-7; D is undetermined. The CDR3 runs 15 residues. Germline CDR1 reads MGHRA; CDR2 reads YSYEKL. The V end was cut by 8 bases, the J end by 0 bases, with 17 bases between. The CDR3 bases are TGCGCCAGCTCCCTCGGAAGGAGCGACTCCTACGAGCAGTACTTC. This codes for CASSLGRSDSYEQYF.

The rearrangement links TRBV6-6 to TRBJ2-2, with 10 bases that match TRBD1. The length of the CDR3 is 16 residues. With V trimmed by 6 bases and J by 5 bases, 9 bases remained unmatched. Germline loops: CDR1 MNHNY, CDR2 SVGAGI (reference sequence). CDR3 coding DNA: TGTGCCAGCAGACGGCTTGGGACAGGGGAAACCGGGGAGCTGTTTTTT. It yields the protein CASRRLGTGETGELFF.

This chain joins TRBV14 and TRBJ2-7, with 10 bases that match TRBD2. The CDR3 totals 15 residues. Trimming removed 5 bases from V and 0 bases from J; junction bases left unmatched: 4. Per germline, CDR1 SGHDN and CDR2 FVKESK. The CDR3 sequence: CASSYTSGNSYEQYF. DNA for the CDR3: TGTGCCAGCAGCTACACTAGCGGGAACTCCTACGAGCAGTACTTC.

The CDR3, as DNA: TGTGCCAGCAGCTTCCACTCCGGGACAGGGGCTGGAAACACCATATATTTT. This translates into CASSFHSGTGAGNTIYF. The V and J genes are TRBV11-2 and TRBJ1-3; 10 nucleotides align to TRBD1. CDR3 size: 17 residues. The V and J ends lost 3 bases and 2 bases, in that order; junction bases with no gene match: 7. Germline V gene sequence: CDR1 SGHAT, CDR2 FQNNGV.

CDR3 DNA sequence: TGTGCCAGCAGTGACAAACAGGGGAACACCGGGGAGCTGTTTTTT. This codes for CASSDKQGNTGELFF. The V and J genes are TRBV2 and TRBJ2-2, with a tentative D call TRBD1 (6 bases). V was trimmed by 3 bases and J by 1 base, leaving 9 bases between them. The V gene's germline CDR1 is SNHLY and CDR2 FYNNEI. The CDR3 spans 15 residues.

The chain employs TRBV7-3 and TRBJ1-5, with 8 positions matching TRBD1. V trimming: 5 bases; J trimming: 7 bases; junction bases outside the gene matches: 7. This CDR3 comprises 14 residues. Germline loops: CDR1 SGHTA, CDR2 FQGTGA. DNA for the CDR3: TGTGCCAGCAGCCAGGACAGGGTAGGGCAGCCCCAGCATTTT. It is translated as CASSQDRVGQPQHF.

The chain is built from TRBV15 and TRBJ2-2, with D possibly being TRBD1 (5 bases). CDR3 size: 13 residues. V gave up 7 bases and J gave up 6 bases, with 12 bases separating them. Germline-derived CDR1 and CDR2 are LNHNV and YYDKDF (reference sequence). Written as DNA, the CDR3 is TGTGCCACCAAGGGGTCGGTTGCCGGGGAGCTGTTTTTT. It codes for CATKGSVAGELFF.

The table lists this clone with a count of one. The chain has TRBV19 and TRBJ2-5, with D tentatively TRBD1 (5 bases). CDR3 length: 14 residues. The germline V gene encodes CDR1 LNHDA and CDR2 SQIVND (reference sequence). Between the trimmed V and J ends, which lost 3 bases and 7 bases, there was a span of 15 bases. The CDR3, as DNA: TGTGCCAGTAGTATGCAGGGTGGATCGAGGACCCAGTACTTC. Amino acid sequence: CASSMQGGSRTQYF.

This clone was seen a single time. The rearrangement joins TRBV18 to TRBJ2-3; the match to TRBD2 covers 8 bases. With 3 bases clipped from V and 6 bases from J, the junction kept 14 bases outside the gene matches. CDR1 is KGHSH and CDR2 is LQKENI in the germline V gene. CDR3 size: 17 residues. For the CDR3, the DNA is TGTGCCAGCTCACCGAGGACTGTCGAGCGGGAGTGGGATACGCAGTATTTT. Its translation is CASSPRTVEREWDTQYF.

This chain connects TRBV27 to TRBJ2-5; 8 positions agree with TRBD2. The V gene's germline CDR1 is MNHEY and CDR2 SMNVEV (reference sequence). The CDR3 consists of 16 residues. Unmatched junction bases numbered 11, after V lost 6 bases and J lost 2 bases. This CDR3 is CASRPPGLVGQETQYF. The CDR3, as DNA: TGTGCCAGCAGACCGCCGGGACTAGTGGGACAAGAGACCCAGTACTTC.

V and J are TRBV6-5 and TRBJ2-7, with D perhaps TRBD1 (5 bases). Looked up from germline, CDR1 is MNHEY and CDR2 is SVGAGI. The CDR3 spans 12 residues. V lost 6 bases to trimming and J lost 2 bases, with 8 bases between them. The CDR3 sequence: CASRKGPYEQYF. The CDR3 bases are TGTGCCAGCAGAAAGGGGCCCTACGAGCAGTACTTC.

The rearrangement joins TRBV7-2 to TRBJ2-5, with D possibly TRBD1 on 6 matching bases. Between the trimmed V and J ends, which lost 4 bases and 5 bases, there was a span of 17 bases. Per the germline V gene, CDR1 is SGHTA and CDR2 is FQGNSA. This CDR3 is 15 amino acids long. CDR3 sequence: CASSSLQGPKETQYF. The CDR3, as DNA: TGTGCCAGCAGCTCTTTACAGGGTCCTAAGGAGACCCAGTACTTC.

This chain uses TRBV5-4 with TRBJ2-3, with a weak D call TRBD1 (5 bases). V was shortened by 0 bases and J by 4 bases, with 15 bases between the two germline ends. CDR1 SGHNT and CDR2 YYREEE come from the germline V gene (reference sequence). There are 16 residues in the CDR3. CDR3 DNA sequence: TGTGCCAGCAGCTTGGTAGGCAGGGAAGGGGCAGATACGCAGTATTTT. This codes for CASSLVGREGADTQYF.